This TCR beta chain is from a study of beta chain features in type 1 diabetes. The authors reverse transcribed all of the isolated RNA, so sequencing captured expressed TCRB transcripts. TCRdb's table, derived via immunoSEQ multiplex PCR, lists solely in-frame clones and lacks some. This table has about 250,000 clones, roughly an eighth appearing once. Deletions cut 2 bases from V and 2 bases from J, with 7 bases between. The CDR3 extends over 13 amino acids. The germline CDR1 and CDR2 sequences are SGHTA and FQGNSA. Without exception, sorted populations had purity beyond 95%. This clone was recorded a few times.

The rearrangement uses TRBV7-2 and TRBJ2-7, with D possibly matching TRBD1 (6 bases). Material: naive CD4+ T cells from blood. The receptor was derived from a woman in her forties in good health. DNA for the CDR3: TGTGCCAGCAGCTTACACAGGGCCTACGAGCAGTACTTC. It yields the protein CASSLHRAYEQYF.